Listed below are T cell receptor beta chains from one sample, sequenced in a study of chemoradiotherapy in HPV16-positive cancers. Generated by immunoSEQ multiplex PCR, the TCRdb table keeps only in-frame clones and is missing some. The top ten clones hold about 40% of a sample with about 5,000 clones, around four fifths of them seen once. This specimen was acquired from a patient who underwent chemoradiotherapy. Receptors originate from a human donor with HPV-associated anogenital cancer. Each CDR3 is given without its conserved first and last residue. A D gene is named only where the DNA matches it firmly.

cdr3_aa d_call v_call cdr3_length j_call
ASSLSHEQY NA TRBV7-9 9 TRBJ2-7
ASRGGGQANTEAF NA TRBV19 13 TRBJ1-1
ASRPHRRTAETYEQY NA TRBV7-8 15 TRBJ2-7
ASSQDTGNYGYT NA TRBV4-3 12 TRBJ1-2
ASSLNQDGRAF NA TRBV7-6 11 TRBJ1-1
ASSQDRGTVSGNTIY TRBD1 TRBV14 15 TRBJ1-3
ASSLAGGPNYEQY TRBD2 TRBV7-3 13 TRBJ2-7
ASTGMLNNSPLH NA TRBV9 12 TRBJ1-6
ASSVALNTEAF NA TRBV9 11 TRBJ1-1
ASSTGDPNTGELF TRBD1 TRBV19 13 TRBJ2-2
ASSFRVAGGARDIQY TRBD2 TRBV13 15 TRBJ2-4
ASRETTGLSWMAF NA TRBV19 13 TRBJ1-1
ASCRDSVSNEQF TRBD1 TRBV6-5 12 TRBJ2-1
ASSLANRNTIY NA TRBV28 11 TRBJ1-3
AWSVRTSGNTGELF TRBD2 TRBV30 14 TRBJ2-2
ASGLLMRSVRYNEQF NA TRBV12-5 15 TRBJ2-1
ASSLDRQIRSNTEAF NA TRBV11-2 15 TRBJ1-1
ASSPDRGTEAF TRBD1 TRBV18 11 TRBJ1-1
ATSRELAGVFEQY TRBD2 TRBV15 13 TRBJ2-7
ASRTDRGTEAF NA TRBV19 11 TRBJ1-1
ASSLQYGNTEAF NA TRBV5-5 12 TRBJ1-1
ASSQRQGMNTEAF NA TRBV16 13 TRBJ1-1
ASSPRTGYEMRYT TRBD1 TRBV5-1 13 TRBJ1-2
ASSLDRLVPGELF NA TRBV5-1 13 TRBJ2-2
ASKEAMNTEAF NA TRBV5-1 11 TRBJ1-1
ASSPFGGANVLT NA TRBV11-3 12 TRBJ2-6
ASSSRTGGKQETQY TRBD1 TRBV5-1 14 TRBJ2-5
ASSSYTGPILNTEAF NA TRBV7-8 15 TRBJ1-1
ASSAIQASGRGDYEQY TRBD2 TRBV5-6 16 TRBJ2-7
ASSESLYGYT NA TRBV25-1 10 TRBJ1-2
ASSLGETGSYNEQF TRBD1 TRBV5-4 14 TRBJ2-1
ASSLRSLGGTSEYEQY TRBD2 TRBV5-8 16 TRBJ2-7
ASSLAGTMAHYGYT NA TRBV5-6 14 TRBJ1-2
ASSPGGAGSYNEQF NA TRBV19 14 TRBJ2-1
ASSKEGREVSSSYNSPLH NA TRBV21-1 18 TRBJ1-6
ASSPLGGGGPLNTEAF TRBD1 TRBV9 16 TRBJ1-1
ASSFRRGGTDTQY TRBD2 TRBV5-8 13 TRBJ2-3
ASSQTRAGGNYNEQF TRBD2 TRBV7-8 15 TRBJ2-1
ASSRAFREQF NA TRBV11-3 10 TRBJ2-1
ASKGGDRYEQY NA TRBV27 11 NA
ATYRSSGSSGANVLT TRBD2 TRBV27 15 TRBJ2-6
ASSIGGLAEETQY TRBD2 TRBV19 13 TRBJ2-5
ASSDRDTGELF NA TRBV6-4 11 TRBJ2-2
ASSSGTSGSRLQETQY TRBD2 TRBV2 16 TRBJ2-5
AWTGLTGELF NA TRBV30 10 TRBJ2-2